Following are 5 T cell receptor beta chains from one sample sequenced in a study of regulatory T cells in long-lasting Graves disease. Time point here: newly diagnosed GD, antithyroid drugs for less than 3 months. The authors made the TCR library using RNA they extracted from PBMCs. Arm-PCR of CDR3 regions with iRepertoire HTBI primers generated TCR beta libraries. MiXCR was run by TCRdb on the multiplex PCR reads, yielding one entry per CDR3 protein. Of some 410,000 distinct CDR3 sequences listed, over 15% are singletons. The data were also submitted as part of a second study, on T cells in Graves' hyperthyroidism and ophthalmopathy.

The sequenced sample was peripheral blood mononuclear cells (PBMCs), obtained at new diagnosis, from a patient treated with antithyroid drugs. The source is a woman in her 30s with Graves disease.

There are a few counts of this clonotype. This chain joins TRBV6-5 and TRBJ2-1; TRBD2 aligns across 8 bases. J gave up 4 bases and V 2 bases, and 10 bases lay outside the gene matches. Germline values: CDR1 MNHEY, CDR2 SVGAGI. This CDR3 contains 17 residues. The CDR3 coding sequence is TGTGCCAGCAGTTACACTGCCTTAGCGGGACTGTACAATGAGCAGTTCTTC. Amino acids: CASSYTALAGLYNEQFF.

This chain's CDR3 is CASSPPLAGGPFEQYF. DNA of the CDR3: TGTGCCAGCAGCCCCCCCTTAGCGGGAGGGCCGTTCGAGCAGTACTTC. The chain couples TRBV7-2 to TRBJ2-7; 11 bases align to TRBD2. The CDR3 is 16 amino acids. Germline CDR1 and CDR2: SGHTA and FQGNSA. Trimming at V came to 5 bases and at J to 6 bases, leaving 12 bases not matched to a gene. Looking up the rest from reference TRBV7-2 and TRBJ2-7 gives the full variable domain: GAGVSQSPSNKVTEKGKDVELRCDPISGHTALYWYRQSLGQGLEFLIYFQGNSAPDKSGLPSDRFSAERTGGSVSTLTIQRTQQEDSAVYLCASSPPLAGGPFEQYFGPGTRLTVT.

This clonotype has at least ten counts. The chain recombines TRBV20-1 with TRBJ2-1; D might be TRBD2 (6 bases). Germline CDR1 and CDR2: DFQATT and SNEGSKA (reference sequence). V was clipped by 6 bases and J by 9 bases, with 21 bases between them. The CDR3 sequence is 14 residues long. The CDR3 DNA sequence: TGCAGTGCGTACGGGAGTCGGTCCTCCGGTGAGCAGTTCTTC. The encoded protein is CSAYGSRSSGEQFF.

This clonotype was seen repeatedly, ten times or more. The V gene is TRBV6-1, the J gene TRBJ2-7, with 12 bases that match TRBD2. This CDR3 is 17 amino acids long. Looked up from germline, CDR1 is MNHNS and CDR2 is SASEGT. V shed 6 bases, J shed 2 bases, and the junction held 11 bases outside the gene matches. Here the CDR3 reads CASSPLSLAGGTYEQYF. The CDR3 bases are TGTGCCAGCAGCCCCCTCTCACTAGCGGGAGGAACCTACGAGCAGTACTTC.

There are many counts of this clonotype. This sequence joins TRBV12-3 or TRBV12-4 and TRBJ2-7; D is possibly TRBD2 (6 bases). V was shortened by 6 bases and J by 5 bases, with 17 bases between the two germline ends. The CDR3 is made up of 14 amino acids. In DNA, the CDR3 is TGTGCCAGCAGCCCCGGGGACTTCCTCGACGAGCAGTACTTC. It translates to CASSPGDFLDEQYF.